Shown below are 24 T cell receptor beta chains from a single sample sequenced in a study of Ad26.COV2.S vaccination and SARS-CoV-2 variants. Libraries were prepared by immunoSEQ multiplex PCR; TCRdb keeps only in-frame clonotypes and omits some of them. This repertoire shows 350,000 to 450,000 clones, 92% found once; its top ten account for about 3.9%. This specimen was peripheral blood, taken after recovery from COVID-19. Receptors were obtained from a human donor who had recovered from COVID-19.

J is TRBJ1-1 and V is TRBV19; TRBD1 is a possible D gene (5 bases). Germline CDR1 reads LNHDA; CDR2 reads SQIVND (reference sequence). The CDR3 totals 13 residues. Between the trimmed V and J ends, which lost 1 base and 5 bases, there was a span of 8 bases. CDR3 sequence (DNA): TGTGCCAGTAGTATAGCAGGGTGGACTGAAGCTTTCTTT. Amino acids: CASSIAGWTEAFF.

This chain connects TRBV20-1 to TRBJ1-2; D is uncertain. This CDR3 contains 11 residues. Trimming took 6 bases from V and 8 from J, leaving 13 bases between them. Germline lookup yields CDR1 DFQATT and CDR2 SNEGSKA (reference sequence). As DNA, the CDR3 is TGCAGTGCGCCGTCCCGAGGCGGCTACACCTTC. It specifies CSAPSRGGYTF.

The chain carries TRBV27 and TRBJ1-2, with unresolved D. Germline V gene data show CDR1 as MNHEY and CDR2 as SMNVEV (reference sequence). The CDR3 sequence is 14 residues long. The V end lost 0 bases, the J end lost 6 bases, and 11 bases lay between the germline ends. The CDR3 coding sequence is TGTGCCAGCAGTTTATCGATAAGAAAAAATGGCTACACCTTC. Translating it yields CASSLSIRKNGYTF.

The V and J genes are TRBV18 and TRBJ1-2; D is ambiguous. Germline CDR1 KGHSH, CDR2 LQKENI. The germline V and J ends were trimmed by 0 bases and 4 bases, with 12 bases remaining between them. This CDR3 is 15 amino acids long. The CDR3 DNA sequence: TGTGCCAGCTCACCACCCGGACTGAGCGGCTATGGCTACACCTTC. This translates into CASSPPGLSGYGYTF.

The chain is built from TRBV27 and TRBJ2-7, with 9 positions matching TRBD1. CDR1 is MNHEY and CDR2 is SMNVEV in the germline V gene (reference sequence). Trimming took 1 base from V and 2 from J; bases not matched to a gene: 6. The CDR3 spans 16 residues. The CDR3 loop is CASSLLDRGRPYEQYF. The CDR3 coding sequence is TGTGCCAGCAGTTTATTGGACAGGGGTCGACCCTACGAGCAGTACTTC.

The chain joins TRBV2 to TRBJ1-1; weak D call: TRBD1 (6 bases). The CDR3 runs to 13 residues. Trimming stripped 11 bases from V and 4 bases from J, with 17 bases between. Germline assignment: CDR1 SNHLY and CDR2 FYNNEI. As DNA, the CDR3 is TGTGCCGGGGACCGACAAGGGGGCACTGAAGCTTTCTTT. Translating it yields CAGDRQGGTEAFF.

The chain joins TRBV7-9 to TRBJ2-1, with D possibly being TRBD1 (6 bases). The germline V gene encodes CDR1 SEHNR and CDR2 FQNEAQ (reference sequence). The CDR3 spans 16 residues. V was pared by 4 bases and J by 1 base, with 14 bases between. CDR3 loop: CASSSYPDSSYNEQFF. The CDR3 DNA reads TGTGCCAGCAGCTCTTACCCGGACAGTTCCTACAATGAGCAGTTCTTC.

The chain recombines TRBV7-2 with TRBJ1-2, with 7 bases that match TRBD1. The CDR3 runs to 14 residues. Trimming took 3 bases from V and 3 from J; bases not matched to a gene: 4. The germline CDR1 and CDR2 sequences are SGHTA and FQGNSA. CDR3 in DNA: TGTGCCAGCAGCTTCCCCGGGACAGACTATGGCTACACCTTC. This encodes CASSFPGTDYGYTF.

The CDR3 region has the DNA TGTGCCATTTACCTTACCAGGGGGCTTATCTACGAGCAGTACTTC. Its translation: CAIYLTRGLIYEQYF. The J gene is TRBJ2-7, the V gene TRBV25-1, with 8 bases fitting TRBD1. The junction had 14 bases not matched to a gene; V was cut back by 10 bases and J by 3 bases. This CDR3 comprises 15 residues. Germline CDR1 reads MGHDK; CDR2 reads SYGVNS.

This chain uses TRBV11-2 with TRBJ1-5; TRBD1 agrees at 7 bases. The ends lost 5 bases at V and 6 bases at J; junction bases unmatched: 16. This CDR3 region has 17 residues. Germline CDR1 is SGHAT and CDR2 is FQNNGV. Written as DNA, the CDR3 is TGTGCCAGCAGCCCCCGGACAGGTTCGGGGGTGGTTCAGCCCCAGCATTTT. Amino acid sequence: CASSPRTGSGVVQPQHF.

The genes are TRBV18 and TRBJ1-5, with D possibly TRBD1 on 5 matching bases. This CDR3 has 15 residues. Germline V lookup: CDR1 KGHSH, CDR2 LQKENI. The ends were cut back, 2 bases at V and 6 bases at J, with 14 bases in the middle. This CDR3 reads CASSPNESGSQPQHF. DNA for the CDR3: TGTGCCAGCTCACCAAACGAGTCAGGGAGTCAGCCCCAGCATTTT.

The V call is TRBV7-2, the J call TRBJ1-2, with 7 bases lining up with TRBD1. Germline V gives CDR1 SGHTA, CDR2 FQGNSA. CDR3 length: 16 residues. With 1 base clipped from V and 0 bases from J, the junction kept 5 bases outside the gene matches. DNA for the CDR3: TGTGCCAGCAGCTTAGGGACAGGCCGTTCTAACTATGGCTACACCTTC. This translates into CASSLGTGRSNYGYTF.

The CDR3 sequence is CASNPDRGLLNYGYTF. CDR3 sequence (DNA): TGTGCCAGTAATCCTGACCGGGGCCTACTTAACTATGGCTACACCTTC. The gene calls are TRBV19 and TRBJ1-2; possible D gene TRBD1, 5 bases. This CDR3 has 16 amino acids. CDR1 and CDR2 (germline): LNHDA, SQIVND (reference sequence). The V end lost 7 bases, the J end lost 1 base, and 19 bases lay between the germline ends.

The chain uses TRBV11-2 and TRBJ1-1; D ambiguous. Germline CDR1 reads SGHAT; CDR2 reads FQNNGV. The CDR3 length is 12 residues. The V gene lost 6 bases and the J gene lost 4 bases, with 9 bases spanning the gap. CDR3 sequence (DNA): TGTGCCAGCAGTTTTACCCCCACTGAAGCTTTCTTT. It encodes CASSFTPTEAFF.

CDR3: CASSDPGTHSYEQYF. CDR3 DNA sequence: TGTGCCAGCTCCGACCCCGGGACACACTCCTACGAGCAGTACTTC. The chain employs TRBV19 and TRBJ2-7; a weak D match, TRBD1 (6 bases). The germline V gene encodes CDR1 LNHDA and CDR2 SQIVND (reference sequence). Trimming left V 9 bases short and J 0 bases short, with 18 bases between. The CDR3 runs to 15 residues.

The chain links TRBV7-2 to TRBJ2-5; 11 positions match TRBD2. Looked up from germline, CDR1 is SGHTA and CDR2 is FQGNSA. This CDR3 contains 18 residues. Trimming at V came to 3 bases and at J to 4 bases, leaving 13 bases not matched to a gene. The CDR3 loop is CASSLGGLLAGGLETQYF. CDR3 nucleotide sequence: TGTGCCAGCAGCTTGGGAGGTCTCCTAGCGGGGGGTCTAGAGACCCAGTACTTC.

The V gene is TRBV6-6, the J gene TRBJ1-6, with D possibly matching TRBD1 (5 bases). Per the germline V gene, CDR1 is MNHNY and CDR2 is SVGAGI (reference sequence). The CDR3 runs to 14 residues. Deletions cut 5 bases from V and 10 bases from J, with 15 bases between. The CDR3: CASSRGGDGSPLHF. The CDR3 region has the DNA TGTGCCAGCAGTCGGGGGGGAGATGGGTCACCCCTCCACTTT.

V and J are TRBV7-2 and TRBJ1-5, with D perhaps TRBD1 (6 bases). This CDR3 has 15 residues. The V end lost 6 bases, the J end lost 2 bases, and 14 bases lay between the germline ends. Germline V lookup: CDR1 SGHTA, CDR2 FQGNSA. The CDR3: CASRGGPFGNQPQHF. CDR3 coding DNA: TGTGCCAGCAGGGGGGGGCCCTTTGGCAATCAGCCCCAGCATTTT.

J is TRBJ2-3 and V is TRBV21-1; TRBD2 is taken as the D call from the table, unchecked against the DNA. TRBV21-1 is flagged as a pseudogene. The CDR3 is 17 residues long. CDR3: CASSIPARTSGEDTQYF. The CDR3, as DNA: TGTGCCAGCAGCATCCCGGCCCGGACTAGCGGGGAAGATACGCAGTATTTT.

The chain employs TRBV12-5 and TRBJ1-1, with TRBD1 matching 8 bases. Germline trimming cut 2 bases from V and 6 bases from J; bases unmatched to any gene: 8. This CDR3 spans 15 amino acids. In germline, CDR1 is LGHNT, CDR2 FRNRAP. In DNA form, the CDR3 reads TGTGCTAGTGGTTTGCCCTGGACAGGGTCGGCTGAAGCTTTCTTT. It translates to CASGLPWTGSAEAFF.

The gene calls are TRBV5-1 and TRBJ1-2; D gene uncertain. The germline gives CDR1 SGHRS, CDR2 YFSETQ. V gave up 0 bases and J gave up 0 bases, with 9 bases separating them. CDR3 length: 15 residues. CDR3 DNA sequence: TGCGCCAGCAGCTTGGTCGGGGTTCCTAACTATGGCTACACCTTC. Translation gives CASSLVGVPNYGYTF.

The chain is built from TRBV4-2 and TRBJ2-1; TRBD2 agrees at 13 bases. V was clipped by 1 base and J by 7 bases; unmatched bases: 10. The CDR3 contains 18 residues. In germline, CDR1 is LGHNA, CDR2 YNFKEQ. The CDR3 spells CASSQVGLAGANWNEQFF. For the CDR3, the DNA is TGTGCCAGCAGCCAAGTAGGACTAGCGGGGGCCAATTGGAATGAGCAGTTCTTC.

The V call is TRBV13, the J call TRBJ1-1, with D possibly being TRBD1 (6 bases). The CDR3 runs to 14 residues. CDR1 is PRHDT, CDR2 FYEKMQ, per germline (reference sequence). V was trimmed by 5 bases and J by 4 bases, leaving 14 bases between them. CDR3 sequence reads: CASSLQGRATEAFF. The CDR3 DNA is TGTGCCAGCAGCCTACAGGGTAGGGCCACTGAAGCTTTCTTT.

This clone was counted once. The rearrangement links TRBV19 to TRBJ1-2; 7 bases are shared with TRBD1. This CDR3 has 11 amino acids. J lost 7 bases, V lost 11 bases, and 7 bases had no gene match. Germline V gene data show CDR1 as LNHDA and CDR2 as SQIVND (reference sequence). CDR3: CAGQGVAGYTF. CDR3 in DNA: TGTGCCGGCCAGGGGGTGGCTGGCTACACCTTC.